What follows are 5 T cell receptor beta chains derived from one specimen sequenced in a study of cytomegalovirus exposure and HLA in healthy donors. Sequenced by immunoSEQ multiplex PCR; TCRdb stores in-frame clones only, minus some. The sample gives about 330,000 clones, around 90% of which show up once; roughly 1.2% is in the top ten. The sample taken for sequencing was PBMCs. All receptors derive from a woman aged 25 to 39 in good health and CMV-seropositive.

The chain carries TRBV28 and TRBJ2-3, with no clear D. The germline V gene has CDR1 MDHEN and CDR2 SYDVKM. This CDR3 has 15 residues. Trimming took off 3 bases at V and 2 bases at J, with 12 bases between the two ends. The CDR3: CASSFLIADTDTQYF. Here the CDR3 DNA reads TGTGCCAGCAGTTTCCTTATTGCGGACACAGATACGCAGTATTTT.

The chain uses TRBV14 and TRBJ2-1, with 15 bases identical to TRBD2. The V gene end was trimmed by 3 bases and the J gene end by 8 bases; junction bases not matched to a gene: 5. The CDR3 spans 16 residues. CDR1 and CDR2 from the germline V gene are SGHDN and FVKESK. This chain's CDR3 is CASSHGLAGGPYEQFF. The CDR3 bases are TGTGCCAGCAGCCACGGACTAGCGGGAGGGCCATATGAGCAGTTCTTC.

V gene TRBV5-4 combines with J gene TRBJ2-3; D gene ambiguous. Germline V gene lookup returns CDR1 SGHNT and CDR2 YYREEE (reference sequence). Trimming took off 4 bases at V and 3 bases at J, with 6 bases between the two ends. CDR3 length: 12 amino acids. Written as DNA, the CDR3 is TGTGCCAGCAGCCAATCTACAGATACGCAGTATTTT. It codes for CASSQSTDTQYF. The full variable domain, in which reference TRBV5-4 and TRBJ2-3 provide the parts outside the CDR3, is ETGVTQSPTHLIKTRGQQVTLRCSSQSGHNTVSWYQQALGQGPQFIFQYYREEENGRGNFPPRFSGLQFPNYSSELNVNALELDDSALYLCASSQSTDTQYFGPGTRLTVL.

On this clone: The same CDR3 is also encoded by other DNA sequences in this sample. The chain carries TRBV13 and TRBJ2-3; 8 nucleotides align to TRBD1. The trim removed 3 bases at V and 3 bases at J, leaving 5 bases unmatched. Germline assignment: CDR1 PRHDT and CDR2 FYEKMQ (reference sequence). This CDR3 is 15 amino acids long. CDR3 sequence (DNA): TGTGCCAGCAGCTTCAGGGGGCTCGGGACAGATACGCAGTATTTT. Encoded protein: CASSFRGLGTDTQYF.

This clone was seen a few times. The chain links TRBV7-3 to TRBJ2-2; D gene unclear. The CDR3 is 16 residues long. V was clipped by 2 bases and J by 1 base, with 11 bases between them. Germline assignment: CDR1 SGHTA and CDR2 FQGTGA. The CDR3 loop reads CASSLVSARNTGELFF. The CDR3 region has the DNA TGTGCCAGCAGCTTAGTCTCCGCGAGGAACACCGGGGAGCTGTTTTTT. The complete variable domain, with remaining parts taken from reference TRBV7-3 and TRBJ2-2, reads GAGVSQTPSNKVTEKGKYVELRCDPISGHTALYWYRQSLGQGPEFLIYFQGTGAADDSGLPNDRFFAVRPEGSVSTLKIQRTERGDSAVYLCASSLVSARNTGELFFGEGSRLTVL.